Following are 8 T cell receptor beta chains from one sample sequenced in a study of graft-versus-host responses after intestinal transplantation. The method was immunoSEQ multiplex PCR; TCRdb's version includes in-frame clones alone and lacks a portion of them. The table includes tens of thousands of clones, about 93% detected once. What these receptors recognize is not known. The sequencing here drew on unstimulated CD8+ T cells sorted from spleen or lymph node cells, taken before intestinal transplant. These receptors originate from a human donor who received an intestinal transplant.

This chain uses TRBV19 with TRBJ1-2, with D possibly matching TRBD1 (5 bases). CDR1 and CDR2 (germline): LNHDA, SQIVND (reference sequence). This CDR3 contains 12 residues. V was trimmed by 7 bases and J by 2 bases, leaving 8 bases between them. The CDR3 bases are TGTGCCAGTAACCAGGGAAACTATGGCTACACCTTC. Encoded protein: CASNQGNYGYTF.

This chain links TRBV9 with TRBJ1-3, with a weak D call TRBD1 (6 bases). The CDR3 extends over 16 amino acids. The germline CDR1 and CDR2 sequences are SGDLS and YYNGEE. Between the trimmed V and J ends, which lost 4 bases and 0 bases, there was a span of 14 bases. The CDR3 reads CASSPRDIASGNTIYF. The CDR3 DNA reads TGTGCCAGCAGCCCCAGGGACATTGCCTCTGGAAACACCATATATTTT.

This clone showed up just once. The chain carries TRBV4-3 and TRBJ2-7, with 9 bases lining up with TRBD1. The CDR3 spans 15 residues. Germline CDR1 and CDR2: LGHNA and YSLEER. The V gene end was trimmed by 0 bases and the J gene end by 3 bases; junction bases not matched to a gene: 3. CDR3 in amino acids: CASSQETGGHYEQYF. In nucleotides, the CDR3 is TGCGCCAGCAGCCAAGAAACAGGGGGCCACTACGAGCAGTACTTC.

The chain recombines TRBV27 with TRBJ1-5; the D is unclear. Trimming pared 4 bases from V and 6 bases from J, leaving 7 bases between. The CDR3 is made up of 12 amino acids. Germline lookup yields CDR1 MNHEY and CDR2 SMNVEV (reference sequence). This chain's CDR3 is CASSSSGQPQHF. The DNA of the CDR3 is TGTGCCAGCAGTTCCAGTGGTCAGCCCCAGCATTTT.

V is TRBV7-2 and J is TRBJ1-3; 11 bases align to TRBD1. The J segment lost 4 bases and the V segment lost 4 bases, leaving 15 bases of the junction unmatched. Per germline, CDR1 SGHTA and CDR2 FQGNSA. This CDR3 spans 19 amino acids. CDR3 nucleotide sequence: TGTGCCAGCAGCTGGGAGCCGGGACAGGGGGTACTATCGGGAAACACCATATATTTT. Protein sequence: CASSWEPGQGVLSGNTIYF.

The chain links TRBV5-1 to TRBJ2-7; 8 positions agree with TRBD2. Unmatched junction bases numbered 11, after V lost 2 bases and J lost 4 bases. CDR1 and CDR2 from the germline V gene are SGHRS and YFSETQ. CDR3 size: 16 residues. The DNA of the CDR3 is TGCGCCAGCAGCTTCCGCGGGGGGCAGAGTAGGTACGAGCAGTACTTC. Protein: CASSFRGGQSRYEQYF.

This clone was counted a few times. The chain couples TRBV19 to TRBJ2-1; no reliable D call. The germline CDR1 and CDR2 sequences are LNHDA and SQIVND (reference sequence). The CDR3 is 13 amino acids. Deletions cut 10 bases from V and 1 base from J, with 11 bases between. In DNA, the CDR3 is TGTGCCACCGAGACTGAGTCCTACAATGAGCAGTTCTTC. This translates into CATETESYNEQFF.

This clone was picked up one time. The gene calls are TRBV29-1 and TRBJ1-2; D is uncertain. The CDR3 is 11 amino acids. Trimming stripped 4 bases from V and 4 bases from J, with 7 bases between. Per the germline V gene, CDR1 is SQVTM and CDR2 is ANQGSEA. The CDR3 DNA reads as TGCAGCGTTGTGGAGTCCTATGGCTACACCTTC. Its protein product is CSVVESYGYTF.